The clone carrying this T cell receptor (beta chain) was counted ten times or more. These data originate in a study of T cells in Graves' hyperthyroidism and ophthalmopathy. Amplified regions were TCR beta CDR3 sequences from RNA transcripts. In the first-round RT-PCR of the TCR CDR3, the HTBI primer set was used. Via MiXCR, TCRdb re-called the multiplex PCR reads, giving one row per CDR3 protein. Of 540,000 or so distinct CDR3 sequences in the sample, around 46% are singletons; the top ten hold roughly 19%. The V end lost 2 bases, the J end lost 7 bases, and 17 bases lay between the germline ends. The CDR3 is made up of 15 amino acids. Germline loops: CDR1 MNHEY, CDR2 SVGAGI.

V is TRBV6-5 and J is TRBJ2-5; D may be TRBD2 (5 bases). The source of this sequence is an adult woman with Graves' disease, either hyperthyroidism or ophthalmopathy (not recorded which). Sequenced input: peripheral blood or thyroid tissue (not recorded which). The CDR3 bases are TGTGCCAGCAGTTACACACCGACTGATGGAGGGACCCAGTACTTC. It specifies CASSYTPTDGGTQYF.